This is a list of T cell receptor beta chains from one sample in a study of T cells in Graves' hyperthyroidism and ophthalmopathy. TCRdb re-analysed the multiplex PCR reads in MiXCR, keeping a single row per CDR3 protein. This table holds around 210,000 distinct CDR3 sequences, about a sixth found once. The sequenced material came from blood. The receptors here all came from a woman aged 45-65 years with Graves' hyperthyroidism. Each CDR3 is given with its conserved first and last residue. A D gene is named only where the DNA matches it firmly. Clone size is stated in some rows and not others, as once, few, many or a class when expanded.

j_call,cdr3_length,v_call,clone_size,d_call,cdr3_nt,cdr3_aa
TRBJ1-1,11,TRBV6-1,many,.,TGTGCCAGCAGAGACAGGTTCGAAGCTTTCTTT,CASRDRFEAFF
TRBJ2-7,15,TRBV28,.,.,TGTGCCAGCAGTTTTAGTGGGACACCGAGTTACGAGCAGTACTTC,CASSFSGTPSYEQYF
TRBJ2-5,11,TRBV10-3,.,.,TGTGCCACCAGCGAACAAGAGACCCAGTACTTC,CATSEQETQYF
TRBJ2-1,14,TRBV20-1,many,TRBD2,TGCAGTGCCGCGACTAGCGGGATACACAATGAGCAGTTCTTC,CSAATSGIHNEQFF
TRBJ1-5,12,TRBV27,.,.,TGTGCCAGCGGGCAACAAGATCAGCCCCAGCATTTT,CASGQQDQPQHF
TRBJ2-7,14,TRBV19,few,.,TGTGCCAGTAGTAGGGCAGGGTTTGTCTACGAGCAGTACTTC,CASSRAGFVYEQYF
TRBJ1-2,15,TRBV6-1,.,.,TGTGCCGCTCGACGGAGCAACAGTCCTAACTATGGCTACACCTTC,CAARRSNSPNYGYTF
TRBJ2-4,16,TRBV20-1,many,.,TGCAGTGCTAGGGGCCAAGGTTCGGATGCCAAAAACATTCAGTACTTC,CSARGQGSDAKNIQYF
TRBJ2-4,17,TRBV7-2,few,TRBD2,TGTGCCAGCAGCTTAAGCCGGACTAGCGGCGCCAAAAACATTCAGTACTTC,CASSLSRTSGAKNIQYF
TRBJ2-3,16,TRBV14,many,TRBD2,TGTGCCAGCAGCCTTCTAGCGGGAAGCTGGCCAGATACGCAGTATTTT,CASSLLAGSWPDTQYF
TRBJ2-1,15,TRBV7-9,.,TRBD1,TGTGCCAGCAGCTTTGTTGACAGGGCGTACAATGAGCAGTTCTTC,CASSFVDRAYNEQFF
TRBJ2-5,14,TRBV11-3,.,.,TGTGCCAGCAGCCACCGGGACAACATAGAGACCCAGTACTTC,CASSHRDNIETQYF
TRBJ1-3,15,TRBV6-1,.,TRBD1,TGTGCCAGCAGCAAGGGACAGGGTTTCGGAAACACCATATATTTT,CASSKGQGFGNTIYF
TRBJ2-5,12,TRBV27,few,.,TGTGCCAGCAGTACAGGGTTAGAGACCCAGTACTTC,CASSTGLETQYF
TRBJ2-1,15,TRBV12-3/TRBV12-4,many,.,TGTGCCAGCAGTTGGAGTCTGACACCAAACAATGAGCAGTTCTTC,CASSWSLTPNNEQFF
TRBJ2-1,16,TRBV6-1,many,TRBD1,TGTGCCAGCAGTACCTATAGGGGGACAGGGACCAATGAGCAGTTCTTC,CASSTYRGTGTNEQFF
TRBJ1-6,14,TRBV30,.,TRBD1,TGTGCCTGGAGTGTAACACAGGGGGATTCACCCCTCCACTTT,CAWSVTQGDSPLHF
TRBJ2-7,16,TRBV7-2,many,TRBD2,TGTGCCAGCAGCCCAGGACTAGCGGGGAGTACCTACGAGCAGTACTTC,CASSPGLAGSTYEQYF
TRBJ2-7,13,TRBV13,few,.,TGTGCCAGCGGTTGGCAGGGTGACGACGAGCAGTACTTC,CASGWQGDDEQYF
TRBJ1-2,14,TRBV7-3,.,.,TGTGCCAGCGCCCCGGGGCCTTCGGTCTATGGCTACACCTTC,CASAPGPSVYGYTF
TRBJ2-1,14,TRBV7-8,many,.,TGTGCCAGCAGCTTATATGGACAGCACAATGAGCAGTTCTTC,CASSLYGQHNEQFF
TRBJ2-3,14,TRBV20-1,many,TRBD2,TGCAGTGCCCGGACTAGCGCGGGCACAGATACGCAGTATTTT,CSARTSAGTDTQYF
TRBJ1-5,15,TRBV28,.,.,TGTGCCAGCAGTTCGGGCATGGGTTGGAGTCAGCCCCAGCATTTT,CASSSGMGWSQPQHF
TRBJ1-1,15,TRBV15,few,TRBD1,TGTGCCACCAGCATACGGACAGGGGGCTTCACTGAAGCTTTCTTT,CATSIRTGGFTEAFF
TRBJ2-3,15,TRBV7-8,many,.,TGTGCCAGCAGCTTACAGGGACTCCTCACAGATACGCAGTATTTT,CASSLQGLLTDTQYF
TRBJ1-5,14,TRBV2,many,.,TGTGCCAGCAGTGGCTTTTGGGTGGGTCAGCCCCAGCATTTT,CASSGFWVGQPQHF
TRBJ1-5,15,TRBV12-3/TRBV12-4,many,.,TGTGCCAGCAGTTTAGCGGGCGGGGGGAATCAGCCCCAGCATTTT,CASSLAGGGNQPQHF
TRBJ2-7,15,TRBV5-4,many,.,TGTGCCAGCAGCAGAAGTAAGACAGGAACCTACGAGCAGTACTTC,CASSRSKTGTYEQYF
TRBJ2-5,14,TRBV28,few,.,TGTGCCAGCAGTTTACGCGATGGGGGGGAGACCCAGTACTTC,CASSLRDGGETQYF
TRBJ2-1,15,TRBV2,few,TRBD2,TGTGCCAGCAGTGATGAAGCGGGAGCTCACAATGAGCAGTTCTTC,CASSDEAGAHNEQFF
TRBJ2-2,16,TRBV7-2,.,.,TGTGCCAGCAGCTTAGGCCGGGGACAGAACACCGGGGAGCTGTTTTTT,CASSLGRGQNTGELFF
TRBJ2-7,14,TRBV20-1,few,TRBD2,TGCAGTGCTAGTCTGGGCGGGAGGGCTCACGAGCAGTACTTC,CSASLGGRAHEQYF
TRBJ2-7,13,TRBV20-1,many,.,TGCAGTGCTAGAGATTTTCTTGGGAATGAGCAGTACTTC,CSARDFLGNEQYF
TRBJ1-3,17,TRBV7-2,.,TRBD1,TGTGCCAGCAGCGGGGGGACAGGGACCTCCTCTGGAAACACCATATATTTT,CASSGGTGTSSGNTIYF
TRBJ2-5,16,TRBV5-1,many,TRBD1,TGCGCCAGCAGAAGACCGGGACAGGGCGTTGGGGAGACCCAGTACTTC,CASRRPGQGVGETQYF
TRBJ1-4,14,TRBV19,few,TRBD1,TGTGCCAGTAGTATCACAGGGGGTGGCGAAAAACTGTTTTTT,CASSITGGGEKLFF
TRBJ2-7,15,TRBV29-1,many,.,TGCAGCGTTGAAGATCGTTACTCTAATTCCTACGAGCAGTACTTC,CSVEDRYSNSYEQYF
TRBJ2-3,14,TRBV12-3/TRBV12-4,many,TRBD2,TGTGCCAGCAGGCTAGCGGGAGCCACAGATACGCAGTATTTT,CASRLAGATDTQYF
TRBJ2-7,14,TRBV2,.,TRBD2,TGTGCCAGCAGTCCAGGACTAGTTTTTCCCGAGCAGTACTTC,CASSPGLVFPEQYF
TRBJ2-7,15,TRBV4-2,.,.,TGTGCCAGCAGCCAGGGCGCGGGTGATCAGTACGAGCAGTACTTC,CASSQGAGDQYEQYF
TRBJ2-5,16,TRBV15,.,TRBD2,TGTGCCACCAGCAGAGAAGCGGGACTTTCCGCGGAGACCCAGTACTTC,CATSREAGLSAETQYF
TRBJ2-2,11,TRBV2,few,.,TGTGCCAGCAAGGCTACCGGGGAGCTGTTTTTT,CASKATGELFF
TRBJ2-1,15,TRBV6-1,many,TRBD1,TGTGCCAGCAGCCCTCAAGACAGGGGAGAAAATGAGCAGTTCTTC,CASSPQDRGENEQFF
TRBJ2-1,15,TRBV9,many,TRBD2,TGTGCCAGCAGCACTAGACTAGCGGGAGAAAATGAGCAGTTCTTC,CASSTRLAGENEQFF
TRBJ2-7,14,TRBV20-1,few,TRBD2,TGCAGTGCTACCTTTAGCGGGACGTTATACGAGCAGTACTTC,CSATFSGTLYEQYF
TRBJ2-7,18,TRBV6-5,.,TRBD2,TGTGCCAGCAGTTACTCGACCCGACCTGGCGGGAGCTCCTACGAGCAGTACTTC,CASSYSTRPGGSSYEQYF
TRBJ2-1,14,TRBV29-1,few,TRBD2,TGCAGCGTAATTACTAGCGGGAGTACGGATGAGCAGTTCTTC,CSVITSGSTDEQFF
TRBJ1-2,16,TRBV11-3,many,.,TGTGCCAGCAGCCCACCCCAGGGTTTCCCTAACTATGGCTACACCTTC,CASSPPQGFPNYGYTF
TRBJ2-1,14,TRBV6-1,many,TRBD2,TGTGCCAGTTCAATAGCGGGACCACACAATGAGCAGTTCTTC,CASSIAGPHNEQFF
TRBJ2-1,15,TRBV7-3,.,TRBD2,TGTGCCAGCAGCATCGGACTAGAGGGGTACAATGAGCAGTTCTTC,CASSIGLEGYNEQFF
TRBJ2-2,15,TRBV25-1,.,TRBD2,TGTGCCTGTTCCGTAGCGGGAGTTGACACCGGGGAGCTGTTTTTT,CACSVAGVDTGELFF
TRBJ2-3,16,TRBV29-1,many,TRBD2,TGCAGCGTTGGAGGGCTAGCGGGAGGACTGACAGATACGCAGTATTTT,CSVGGLAGGLTDTQYF